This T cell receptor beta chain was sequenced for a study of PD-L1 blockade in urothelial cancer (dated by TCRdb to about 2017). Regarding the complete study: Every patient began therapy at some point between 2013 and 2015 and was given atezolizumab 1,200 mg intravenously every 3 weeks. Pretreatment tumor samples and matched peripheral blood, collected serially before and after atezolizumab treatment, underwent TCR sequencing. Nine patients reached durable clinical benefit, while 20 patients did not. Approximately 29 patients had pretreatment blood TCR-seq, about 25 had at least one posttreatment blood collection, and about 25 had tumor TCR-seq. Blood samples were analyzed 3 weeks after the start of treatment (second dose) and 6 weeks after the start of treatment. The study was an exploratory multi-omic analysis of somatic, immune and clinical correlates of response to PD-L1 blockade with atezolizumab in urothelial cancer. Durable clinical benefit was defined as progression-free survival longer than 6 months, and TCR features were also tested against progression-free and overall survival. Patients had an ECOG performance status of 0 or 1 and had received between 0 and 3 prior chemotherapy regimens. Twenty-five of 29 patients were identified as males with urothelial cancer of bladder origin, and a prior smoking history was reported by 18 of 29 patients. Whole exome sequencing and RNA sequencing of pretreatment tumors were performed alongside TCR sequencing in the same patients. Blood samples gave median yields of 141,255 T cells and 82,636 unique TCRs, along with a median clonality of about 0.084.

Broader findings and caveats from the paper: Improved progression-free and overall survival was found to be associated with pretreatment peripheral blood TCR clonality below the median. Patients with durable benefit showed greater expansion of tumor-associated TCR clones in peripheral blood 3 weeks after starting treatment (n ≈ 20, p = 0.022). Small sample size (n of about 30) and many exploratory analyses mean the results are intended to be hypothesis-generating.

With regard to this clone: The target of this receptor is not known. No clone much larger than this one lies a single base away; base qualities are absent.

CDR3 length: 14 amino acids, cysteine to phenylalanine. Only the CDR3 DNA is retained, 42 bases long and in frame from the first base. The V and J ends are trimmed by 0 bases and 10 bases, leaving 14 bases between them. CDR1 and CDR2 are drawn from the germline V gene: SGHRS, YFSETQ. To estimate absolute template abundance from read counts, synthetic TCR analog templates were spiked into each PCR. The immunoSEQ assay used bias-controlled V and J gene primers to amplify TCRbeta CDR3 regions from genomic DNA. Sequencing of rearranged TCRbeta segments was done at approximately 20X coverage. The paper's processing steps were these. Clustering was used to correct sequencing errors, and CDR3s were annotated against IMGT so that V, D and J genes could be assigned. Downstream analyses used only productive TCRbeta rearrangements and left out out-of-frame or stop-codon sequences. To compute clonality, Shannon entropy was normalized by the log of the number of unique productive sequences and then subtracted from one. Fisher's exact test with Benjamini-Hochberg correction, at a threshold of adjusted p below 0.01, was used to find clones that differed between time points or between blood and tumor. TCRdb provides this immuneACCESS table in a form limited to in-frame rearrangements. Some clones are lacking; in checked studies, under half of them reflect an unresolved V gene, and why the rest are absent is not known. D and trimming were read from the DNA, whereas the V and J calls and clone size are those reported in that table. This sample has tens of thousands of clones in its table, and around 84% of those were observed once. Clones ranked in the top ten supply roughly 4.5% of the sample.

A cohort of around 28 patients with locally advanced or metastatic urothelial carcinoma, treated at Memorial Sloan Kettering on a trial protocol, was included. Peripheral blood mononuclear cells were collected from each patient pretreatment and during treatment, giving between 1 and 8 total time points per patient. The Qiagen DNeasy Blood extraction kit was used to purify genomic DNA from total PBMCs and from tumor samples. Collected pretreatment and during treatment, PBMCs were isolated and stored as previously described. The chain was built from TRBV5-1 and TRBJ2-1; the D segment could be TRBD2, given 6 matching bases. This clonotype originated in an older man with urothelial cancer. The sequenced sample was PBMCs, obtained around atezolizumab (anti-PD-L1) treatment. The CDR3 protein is CASSLASREREQFF. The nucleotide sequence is TGCGCCAGCAGCTTGGCCTCGCGGGAACGAGAGCAGTTCTTC.